The rows below give T cell receptor beta chains drawn from one sample of a study of T-cell memory formation after mild COVID-19. TCRdb recomputed calls from the 5' RACE reads with MiXCR, one row per CDR3 protein. The profile shows about 340,000 distinct CDR3 sequences, 14% of them singletons. Sequenced: PBMCs or a T cell subset sorted from them (not recorded which). Receptors originate from a man between 18 and 35 years old who had mild COVID-19 (a few samples of this study predate the infection). Cell type and time point are not known. CDR3s include the opening cysteine and the closing phenylalanine or tryptophan. The D gene is left open where the match is weak. Size is stated for part of the rows, as once, few or many counts, or as a class when the clone is expanded.

abundance | d_gene | j_gene | v_gene | CDR3aa | CDR3nt
many | TRBD2 | TRBJ2-5 | TRBV20-1 | CSARAAGAKTQYF | TGCAGTGCTAGAGCAGCGGGGGCCAAGACCCAGTACTTC
. | TRBD1 | TRBJ2-5 | TRBV29-1 | CSVWQGAWETQYF | TGCAGCGTTTGGCAGGGGGCTTGGGAGACCCAGTACTTC
few | . | TRBJ1-5 | TRBV5-6 | CASSSGPNQPQHF | TGTGCCAGCAGCTCTGGCCCCAATCAGCCCCAGCATTTT
many | . | TRBJ1-1 | TRBV7-2 | CASSLAPGMNTEAFF | TGTGCCAGCAGCTTAGCGCCGGGGATGAACACTGAAGCTTTCTTT
. | . | TRBJ1-4 | TRBV28 | CASSLETITTNEKLFF | TGTGCCAGCAGTTTGGAGACGATCACAACTAATGAAAAACTGTTTTTT
many | . | TRBJ2-7 | TRBV20-1 | CSARTAAYEQYF | TGCAGTGCTAGGACAGCTGCCTACGAGCAGTACTTC
. | . | TRBJ2-3 | TRBV24-1 | CATSGYRGTRYF | TGTGCCACCAGTGGTTATAGGGGGACGCGCTATTTT
. | . | TRBJ1-2 | TRBV5-1 | CASSLGSTGLPDGYTF | TGCGCCAGCAGCTTGGGGAGTACAGGTCTCCCGGATGGCTACACCTTC
few | . | TRBJ2-5 | TRBV4-2 | CASSQVGKTIAETQYF | TGTGCCAGCAGCCAAGTTGGGAAGACTATAGCGGAGACCCAGTACTTC
. | . | TRBJ2-5 | TRBV15 | CATSREWGTQYF | TGTGCCACCAGTCGTGAGTGGGGGACCCAGTACTTC
. | . | TRBJ2-3 | TRBV20-1 | CSAFTDTQYF | TGCAGTGCTTTCACAGATACGCAGTATTTT
. | . | TRBJ2-2 | TRBV29-1 | CSVDGHGELFF | TGCAGCGTTGATGGTCACGGGGAGCTGTTTTTT
few | TRBD2 | TRBJ2-2 | TRBV6-2/TRBV6-3 | CASSYGTTHTGELFF | TGTGCCAGCAGTTACGGGACTACCCACACCGGGGAGCTGTTTTTT
few | . | TRBJ2-4 | TRBV4-1 | CASSPSDGGAKNIQYF | TGCGCCAGCAGCCCGAGCGACGGGGGAGCCAAAAACATTCAGTACTTC
. | . | TRBJ2-3 | TRBV7-6 | CASSLGRWGSTDTQYF | TGTGCCAGCAGCTTAGGGAGGTGGGGTAGCACAGATACGCAGTATTTT
. | TRBD1 | TRBJ2-3 | TRBV7-8 | CASSQGQGVDTQYF | TGTGCCAGCAGCCAGGGACAGGGGGTAGATACGCAGTATTTT
. | TRBD2 | TRBJ2-3 | TRBV4-1 | CASSPHSRGGRDTQYF | TGCGCCAGCAGCCCCCACTCGCGGGGGGGCCGCGATACGCAGTATTTT
. | . | TRBJ1-5 | TRBV10-2 | CASSERRSNQPQHF | TGCGCCAGCAGTGAGCGACGCAGCAATCAGCCCCAGCATTTT
many | . | TRBJ2-7 | TRBV5-1 | CASSLAGNEQYF | TGCGCCAGCAGCTTGGCAGGGAACGAGCAGTACTTC
many | . | TRBJ2-1 | TRBV5-4 | CASSEQFKDEQFF | TGTGCCAGCAGTGAACAGTTCAAGGATGAGCAGTTCTTC
few | . | TRBJ1-6 | TRBV9 | CASSVAQGNSPLHF | TGTGCCAGCAGCGTAGCCCAGGGTAATTCACCCCTCCACTTT
few | TRBD2 | TRBJ2-5 | TRBV20-1 | CSAVGAWLAGRETQYF | TGCAGTGCTGTAGGGGCGTGGCTAGCGGGGAGGGAGACCCAGTACTTC
few | . | TRBJ2-5 | TRBV11-2 | CASSIQVQETQYF | TGTGCCAGCAGCATACAGGTCCAAGAGACCCAGTACTTC
. | . | TRBJ1-2 | TRBV9 | CASSVASSNYGYTF | TGTGCCAGCAGCGTAGCGTCCAGTAACTATGGCTACACCTTC
. | TRBD2 | TRBJ2-7 | TRBV6-5 | CASSYGTSGDRQYF | TGTGCCAGCAGTTACGGCACTAGCGGGGATCGGCAGTACTTC
many | . | TRBJ1-6 | TRBV4-1 | CASSQGLVTQGSGDSPLHF | TGCGCCAGCAGCCAAGGTCTGGTCACGCAGGGCTCAGGGGATTCACCCCTCCACTTT
few | . | TRBJ1-2 | TRBV9 | CASSVEQLGGPYGYTF | TGTGCCAGCAGCGTAGAGCAGTTGGGAGGTCCCTATGGCTACACCTTC
many | . | TRBJ2-6 | TRBV6-5 | CAIGQGYTGANVLTF | TGTGCCATTGGCCAGGGATATACCGGGGCCAACGTCCTGACTTTC
. | . | TRBJ1-3 | TRBV20-1 | CSARRTEVGNTIYF | TGCAGTGCTAGACGCACGGAGGTTGGAAACACCATATATTTT
many | TRBD2 | TRBJ2-5 | TRBV19 | CASSLTSGGFETQYF | TGTGCCAGTAGCTTGACTAGCGGGGGGTTTGAGACCCAGTACTTC
. | TRBD1 | TRBJ2-1 | TRBV29-1 | CSVVLSGQGSNEQFF | TGCAGCGTTGTTTTATCCGGACAGGGTTCGAATGAGCAGTTCTTC
. | . | TRBJ2-5 | TRBV4-2 | CASSQDEAGEETQYF | TGTGCCAGCAGCCAAGATGAGGCCGGGGAAGAGACCCAGTACTTC
. | . | TRBJ1-3 | TRBV5-4 | CASRPKGGNTIYF | TGTGCCAGCAGGCCAAAGGGGGGAAACACCATATATTTT
few | . | TRBJ2-3 | TRBV18 | CASSPDLQGDTQYF | TGTGCCAGCTCACCGGACTTACAGGGCGATACGCAGTATTTT
. | TRBD1 | TRBJ1-5 | TRBV7-9 | CASSTDRANQPQHF | TGTGCCAGCAGCACCGACAGGGCCAATCAGCCCCAGCATTTT
. | . | TRBJ2-2 | TRBV7-9 | CASSQREVMNTGELFF | TGTGCCAGCAGCCAAAGGGAGGTGATGAACACCGGGGAGCTGTTTTTT
many | . | TRBJ2-5 | TRBV7-8 | CASSLARTAMETQYF | TGTGCCAGCAGCTTAGCACGAACTGCGATGGAGACCCAGTACTTC
. | . | TRBJ1-4 | TRBV20-1 | CSAYREGEKLFF | TGCAGTGCTTACAGGGAGGGTGAAAAACTGTTTTTT
few | TRBD1 | TRBJ1-2 | TRBV6-1 | CASSGTGPVRGYTF | TGTGCCAGCAGTGGGACAGGGCCGGTTCGAGGCTACACCTTC
few | . | TRBJ1-1 | TRBV5-1 | CASSPWGNTEAFF | TGCGCCAGCAGCCCTTGGGGGAACACTGAAGCTTTCTTT
few | . | TRBJ2-3 | TRBV7-8 | CASSFGSPDTQYF | TGTGCCAGCAGCTTCGGCAGTCCAGATACGCAGTATTTT
many | . | TRBJ2-6 | TRBV6-6 | CASSPGGTGANVLTF | TGTGCCAGCAGCCCGGGCGGGACTGGGGCCAACGTCCTGACTTTC
. | . | TRBJ2-5 | TRBV11-2 | CASSFRDSQETQYF | TGTGCCAGCAGCTTTCGAGACTCCCAAGAGACCCAGTACTTC
many | . | TRBJ1-1 | TRBV5-1 | CASSLGLGEAFF | TGCGCCAGCAGCTTGGGCCTCGGTGAAGCTTTCTTT
. | . | TRBJ1-2 | TRBV19 | CASSPHRGTENGYTF | TGTGCCAGTAGTCCCCACCGGGGGACTGAGAATGGCTACACCTTC
few | TRBD1 | TRBJ1-2 | TRBV12-3/TRBV12-4 | CASSSGTGNPTF | TGTGCCAGCAGCTCCGGGACAGGGAATCCCACCTTC
many | . | TRBJ2-7 | TRBV7-9 | CASSLGAPEQYF | TGTGCCAGCAGCTTAGGGGCCCCCGAGCAGTACTTC
few | TRBD1 | TRBJ2-7 | TRBV4-3 | CASSQDQGAFSYEQYF | TGCGCCAGCAGCCAAGACCAGGGGGCCTTCTCCTACGAGCAGTACTTC
few | TRBD1 | TRBJ1-1 | TRBV5-1 | CASSTGQFNTEAFF | TGCGCCAGCAGCACGGGACAGTTTAACACTGAAGCTTTCTTT
. | . | TRBJ2-1 | TRBV6-5 | CASSYSIHEQFF | TGTGCCAGCAGTTACTCAATCCATGAGCAGTTCTTC